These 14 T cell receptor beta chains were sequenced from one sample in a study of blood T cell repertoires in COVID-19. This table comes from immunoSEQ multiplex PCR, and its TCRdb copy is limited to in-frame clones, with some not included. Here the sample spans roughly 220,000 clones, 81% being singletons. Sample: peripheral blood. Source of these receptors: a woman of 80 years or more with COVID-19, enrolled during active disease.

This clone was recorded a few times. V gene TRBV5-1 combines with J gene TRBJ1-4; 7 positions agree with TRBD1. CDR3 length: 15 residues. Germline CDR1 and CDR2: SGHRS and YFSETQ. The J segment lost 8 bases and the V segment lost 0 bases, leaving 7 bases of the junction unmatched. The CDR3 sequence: CASSLGDRTPEKLFF. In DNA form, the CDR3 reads TGCGCCAGCAGCTTGGGGGACAGAACTCCAGAAAAACTGTTTTTT.

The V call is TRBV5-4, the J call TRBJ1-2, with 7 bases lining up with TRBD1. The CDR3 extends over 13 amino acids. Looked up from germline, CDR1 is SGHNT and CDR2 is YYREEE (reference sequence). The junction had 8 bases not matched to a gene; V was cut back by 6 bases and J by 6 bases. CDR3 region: CASTDRADNGYTF. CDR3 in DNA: TGTGCCAGCACCGACAGGGCTGATAATGGCTACACCTTC.

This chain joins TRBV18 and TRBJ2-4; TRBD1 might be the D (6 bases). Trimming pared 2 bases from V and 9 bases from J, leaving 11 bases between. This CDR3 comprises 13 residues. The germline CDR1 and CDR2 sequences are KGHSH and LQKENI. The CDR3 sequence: CASSPYTGFIQYF. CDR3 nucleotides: TGTGCCAGCTCACCATATACAGGGTTCATTCAGTACTTC. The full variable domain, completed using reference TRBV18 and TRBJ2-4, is NAGVMQNPRHLVRRRGQEARLRCSPMKGHSHVYWYRQLPEEGLKFMVYLQKENIIDESGMPKERFSAEFPKEGPSILRIQQVVRGDSAAYFCASSPYTGFIQYFGAGTRLSVL.

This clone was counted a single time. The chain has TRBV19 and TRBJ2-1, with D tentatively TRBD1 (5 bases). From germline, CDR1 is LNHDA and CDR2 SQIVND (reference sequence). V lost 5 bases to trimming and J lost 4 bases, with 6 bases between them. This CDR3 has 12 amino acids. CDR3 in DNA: TGTGCCAGTAGTCCAGGGTACAATGAGCAGTTCTTC. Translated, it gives CASSPGYNEQFF. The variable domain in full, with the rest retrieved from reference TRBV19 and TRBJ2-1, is DGGITQSPKYLFRKEGQNVTLSCEQNLNHDAMYWYRQDPGQGLRLIYYSQIVNDFQKGDIAEGYSVSREKKESFPLTVTSAQKNPTAFYLCASSPGYNEQFFGPGTRLTVL.

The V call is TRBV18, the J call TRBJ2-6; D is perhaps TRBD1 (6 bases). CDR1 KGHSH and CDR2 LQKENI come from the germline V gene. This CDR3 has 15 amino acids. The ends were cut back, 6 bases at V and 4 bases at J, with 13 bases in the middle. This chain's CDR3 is CASSPTGSGANVLTF. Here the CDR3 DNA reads TGTGCCAGCTCCCCGACAGGCTCCGGGGCCAACGTCCTGACTTTC.

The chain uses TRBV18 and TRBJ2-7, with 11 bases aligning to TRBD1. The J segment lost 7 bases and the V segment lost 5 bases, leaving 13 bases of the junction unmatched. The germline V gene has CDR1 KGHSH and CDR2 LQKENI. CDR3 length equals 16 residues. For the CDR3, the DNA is TGTGCCAGCTCATCCAATGCCGGGACAGGGGGAATAGAGCAGTACTTC. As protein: CASSSNAGTGGIEQYF.

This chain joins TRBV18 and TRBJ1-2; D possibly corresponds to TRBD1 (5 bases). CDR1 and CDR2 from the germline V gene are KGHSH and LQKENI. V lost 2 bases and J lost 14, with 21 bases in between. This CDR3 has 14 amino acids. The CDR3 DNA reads TGTGCCAGCTCACCATTTTCTGGGGCCGGAACTGGGACCTTC. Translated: CASSPFSGAGTGTF.

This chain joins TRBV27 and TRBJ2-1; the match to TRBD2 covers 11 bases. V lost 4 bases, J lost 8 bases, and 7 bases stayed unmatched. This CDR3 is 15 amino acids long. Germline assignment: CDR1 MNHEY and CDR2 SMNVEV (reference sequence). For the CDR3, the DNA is TGTGCCAGCAGTTATAGCGGGAGGGCTAGGGATGAGCAGTTCTTC. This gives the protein CASSYSGRARDEQFF.

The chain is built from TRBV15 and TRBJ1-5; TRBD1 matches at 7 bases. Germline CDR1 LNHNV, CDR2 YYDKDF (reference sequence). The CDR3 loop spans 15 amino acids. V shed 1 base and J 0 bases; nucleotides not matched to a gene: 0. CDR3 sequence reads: CATSRGQGSNQPQHF. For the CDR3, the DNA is TGTGCCACCAGCAGAGGACAGGGTAGCAATCAGCCCCAGCATTTT.

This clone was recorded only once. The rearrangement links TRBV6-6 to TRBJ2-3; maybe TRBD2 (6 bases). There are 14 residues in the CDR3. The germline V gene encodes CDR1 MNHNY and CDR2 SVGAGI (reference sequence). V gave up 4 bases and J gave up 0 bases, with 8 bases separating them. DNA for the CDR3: TGTGCCAGCAGTTCAGGGACTAGCACAGATACGCAGTATTTT. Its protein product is CASSSGTSTDTQYF.

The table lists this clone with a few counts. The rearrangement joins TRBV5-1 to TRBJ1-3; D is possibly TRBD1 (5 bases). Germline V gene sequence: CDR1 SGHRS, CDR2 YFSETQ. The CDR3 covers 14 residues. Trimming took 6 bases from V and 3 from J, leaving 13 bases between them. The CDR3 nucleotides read TGCGCCAGCACAGAGGACACAAGTGGAAACACCATATATTTT. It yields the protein CASTEDTSGNTIYF.

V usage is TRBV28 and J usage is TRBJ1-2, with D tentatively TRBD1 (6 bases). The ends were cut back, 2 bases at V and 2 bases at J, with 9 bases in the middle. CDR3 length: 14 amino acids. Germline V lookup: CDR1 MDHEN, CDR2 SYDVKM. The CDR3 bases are TGTGCCAGCAGTTTACTACAGGGAAACTATGGCTACACCTTC. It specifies CASSLLQGNYGYTF.

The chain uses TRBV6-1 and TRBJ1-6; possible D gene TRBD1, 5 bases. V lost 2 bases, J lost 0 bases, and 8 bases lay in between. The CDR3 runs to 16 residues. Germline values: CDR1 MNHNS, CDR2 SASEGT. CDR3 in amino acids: CASSERGSSYNSPLHF. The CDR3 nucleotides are TGTGCCAGCAGTGAACGGGGGAGCTCCTATAATTCACCCCTCCACTTT.

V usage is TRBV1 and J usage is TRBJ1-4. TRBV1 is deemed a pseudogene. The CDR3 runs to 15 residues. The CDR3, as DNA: TGCACCAGCAGCCAAACTCGTCCAACTAATGAAAAACTGTTTTTT. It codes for CTSSQTRPTNEKLFF.